This T cell receptor beta chain was sequenced for a study of blood T cell repertoires in COVID-19. In the study overall: In each case, the material was cDNA or gDNA derived from T cells, B-cell-depleted T cells, or PBMCs.

Data came from immunoSEQ multiplex PCR; TCRdb stores just in-frame clones and leaves some out. The repertoire holds 200,000 to 250,000 clones, with 84% as singletons. Germline V gene lookup returns CDR1 LGHNT and CDR2 FRNRAP. Trimming left V 6 bases short and J 0 bases short, with 14 bases between. CDR3 length: 15 residues. The genes are TRBV12-5 and TRBJ1-2, with D tentatively TRBD1 (6 bases). This clonotype was obtained from a woman aged 60-70 years who had recovered from COVID-19. The sample was peripheral blood. CDR3 amino acids: CASGGGQNTNYGYTF. CDR3 DNA: TGTGCTAGTGGGGGCGGACAGAACACTAACTATGGCTACACCTTC.